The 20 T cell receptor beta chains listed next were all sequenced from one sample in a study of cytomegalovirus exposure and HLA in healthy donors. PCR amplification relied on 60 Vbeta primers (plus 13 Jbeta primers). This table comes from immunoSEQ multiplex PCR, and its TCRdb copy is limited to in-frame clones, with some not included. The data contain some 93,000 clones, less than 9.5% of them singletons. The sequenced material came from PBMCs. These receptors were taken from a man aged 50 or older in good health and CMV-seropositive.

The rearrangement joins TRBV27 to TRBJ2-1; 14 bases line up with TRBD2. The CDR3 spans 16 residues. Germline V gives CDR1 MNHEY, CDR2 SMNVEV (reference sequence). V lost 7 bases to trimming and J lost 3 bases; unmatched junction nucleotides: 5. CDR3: CASTGLAGGLYNEQFF. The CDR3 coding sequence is TGTGCCAGCACTGGACTAGCGGGAGGACTCTACAATGAGCAGTTCTTC.

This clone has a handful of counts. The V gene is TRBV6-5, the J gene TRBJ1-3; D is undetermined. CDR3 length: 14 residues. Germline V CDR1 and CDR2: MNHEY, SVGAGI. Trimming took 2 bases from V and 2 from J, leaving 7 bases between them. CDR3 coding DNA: TGTGCCAGCAGTTACGCGCGAACTGGAAACACCATATATTTT. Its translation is CASSYARTGNTIYF.

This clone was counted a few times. The CDR3 DNA is TGTGCCTCGGCGGGGGCGACCGGGGCCAACGTCCTGACTTTC. Translated: CASAGATGANVLTF. This chain links TRBV30 with TRBJ2-6; perhaps TRBD2 as D (7 bases). From germline, CDR1 is GTSNPN and CDR2 SVGIG (reference sequence). V dropped 7 bases and J dropped 4 bases, with 14 bases sitting between them. This CDR3 comprises 14 residues.

The DNA for the CDR3 is TGTGCCAGCGGGAGGACAGGGGATGTAGGGTATGGCTACACCTTC. It encodes CASGRTGDVGYGYTF. J is TRBJ1-2 and V is TRBV2, with 9 bases that match TRBD1. The germline gives CDR1 SNHLY, CDR2 FYNNEI. This CDR3 contains 15 residues. Germline trimming cut 8 bases from V and 5 bases from J; bases unmatched to any gene: 12.

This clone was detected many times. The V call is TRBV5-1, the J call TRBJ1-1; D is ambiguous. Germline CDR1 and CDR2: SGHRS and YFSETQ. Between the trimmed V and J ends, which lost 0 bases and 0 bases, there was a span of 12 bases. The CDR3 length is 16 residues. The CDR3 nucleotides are TGCGCCAGCAGCTTGGTGGCAATGATAATGAACACTGAAGCTTTCTTT. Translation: CASSLVAMIMNTEAFF.

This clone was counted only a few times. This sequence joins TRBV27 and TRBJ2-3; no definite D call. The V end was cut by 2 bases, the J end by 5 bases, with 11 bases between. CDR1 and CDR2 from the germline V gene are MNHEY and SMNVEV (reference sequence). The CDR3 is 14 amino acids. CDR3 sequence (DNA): TGTGCCAGCAGTTTAACCGTCGCAGGAGATACGCAGTATTTT. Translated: CASSLTVAGDTQYF.

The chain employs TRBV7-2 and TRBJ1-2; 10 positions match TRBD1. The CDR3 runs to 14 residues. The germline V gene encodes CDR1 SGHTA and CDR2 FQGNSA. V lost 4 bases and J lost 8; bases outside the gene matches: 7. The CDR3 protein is CASSSAGTGDGYTF. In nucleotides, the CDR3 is TGTGCCAGCAGCTCGGCCGGGACAGGGGACGGCTACACCTTC. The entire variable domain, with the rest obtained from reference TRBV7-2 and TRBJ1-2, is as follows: GAGVSQSPSNKVTEKGKDVELRCDPISGHTALYWYRQSLGQGLEFLIYFQGNSAPDKSGLPSDRFSAERTGGSVSTLTIQRTQQEDSAVYLCASSSAGTGDGYTFGSGTRLTVV.

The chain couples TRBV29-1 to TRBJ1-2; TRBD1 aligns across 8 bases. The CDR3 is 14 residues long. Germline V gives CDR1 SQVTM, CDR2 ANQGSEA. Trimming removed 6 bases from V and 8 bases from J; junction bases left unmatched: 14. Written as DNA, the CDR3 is TGCAGCGTCAATTCAGGGGGCGCGGGCGGGGGCTACACCTTC. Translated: CSVNSGGAGGGYTF.

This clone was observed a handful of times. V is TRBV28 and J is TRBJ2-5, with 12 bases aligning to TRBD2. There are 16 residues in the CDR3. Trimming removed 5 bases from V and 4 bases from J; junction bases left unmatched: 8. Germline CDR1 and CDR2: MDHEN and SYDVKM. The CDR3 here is CASSPATSGSLETQYF. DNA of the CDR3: TGTGCCAGCAGTCCGGCGACTAGCGGGAGTTTAGAGACCCAGTACTTC. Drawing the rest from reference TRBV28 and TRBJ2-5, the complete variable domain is DVKVTQSSRYLVKRTGEKVFLECVQDMDHENMFWYRQDPGLGLRLIYFSYDVKMKEKGDIPEGYSVSREKKERFSLILESASTNQTSMYLCASSPATSGSLETQYFGPGTRLLVL.

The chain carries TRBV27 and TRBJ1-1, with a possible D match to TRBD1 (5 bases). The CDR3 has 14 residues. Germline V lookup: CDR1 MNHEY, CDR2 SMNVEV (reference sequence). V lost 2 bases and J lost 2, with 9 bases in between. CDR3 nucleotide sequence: TGTGCCAGCAGTTTAGAAGGGGATAACACTGAAGCTTTCTTT. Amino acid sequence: CASSLEGDNTEAFF.

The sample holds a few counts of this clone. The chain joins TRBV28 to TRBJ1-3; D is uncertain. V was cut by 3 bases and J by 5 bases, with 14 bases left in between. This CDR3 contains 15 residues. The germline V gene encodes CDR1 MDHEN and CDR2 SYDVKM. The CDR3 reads CASSLSPNGRNTIYF. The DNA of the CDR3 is TGTGCCAGCAGTTTGAGTCCTAACGGGAGAAACACCATATATTTT.

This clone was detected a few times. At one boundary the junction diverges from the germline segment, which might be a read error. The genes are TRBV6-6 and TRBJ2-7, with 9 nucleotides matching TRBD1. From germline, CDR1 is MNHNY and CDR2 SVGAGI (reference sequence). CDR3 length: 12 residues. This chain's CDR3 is CASSYVDRGLIF. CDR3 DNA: TGTGCCAGCAGTTATGTGGACAGGGGTTTGATTTTC.

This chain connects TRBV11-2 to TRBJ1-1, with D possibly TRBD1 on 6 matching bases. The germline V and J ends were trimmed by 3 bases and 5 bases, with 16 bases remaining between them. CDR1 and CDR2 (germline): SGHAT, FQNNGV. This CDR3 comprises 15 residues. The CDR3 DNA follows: TGTGCCAGCAGCTTTGGGCAGGGGCGTTGGACTGAAGCTTTCTTT. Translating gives CASSFGQGRWTEAFF.

This CDR3 reads CASSNGQGGTEAFF. CDR3 DNA sequence: TGTGCCAGCAGCAACGGACAGGGAGGAACTGAAGCTTTCTTT. The chain uses TRBV7-9 and TRBJ1-1, with 8 bases matching TRBD1. Germline V gene lookup returns CDR1 SEHNR and CDR2 FQNEAQ (reference sequence). The J segment lost 5 bases and the V segment lost 5 bases, leaving 7 bases of the junction unmatched. The CDR3 covers 14 residues. Drawing the rest from reference TRBV7-9 and TRBJ1-1, the complete variable domain is DTGVSQNPRHKITKRGQNVTFRCDPISEHNRLYWYRQTLGQGPEFLTYFQNEAQLEKSRLLSDRFSAERPKGSFSTLEIQRTEQGDSAMYLCASSNGQGGTEAFFGQGTRLTVV.

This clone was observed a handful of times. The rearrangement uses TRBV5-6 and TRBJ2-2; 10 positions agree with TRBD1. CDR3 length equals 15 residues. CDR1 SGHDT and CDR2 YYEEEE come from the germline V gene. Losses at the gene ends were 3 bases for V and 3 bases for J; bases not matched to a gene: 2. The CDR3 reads CASSSGTGDTGELFF. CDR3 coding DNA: TGTGCCAGCAGCTCCGGGACAGGGGACACCGGGGAGCTGTTTTTT. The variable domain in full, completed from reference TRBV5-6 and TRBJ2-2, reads DAGVTQSPTHLIKTRGQQVTLRCSPKSGHDTVSWYQQALGQGPQFIFQYYEEEERQRGNFPDRFSGHQFPNYSSELNVNALLLGDSALYLCASSSGTGDTGELFFGEGSRLTVL.

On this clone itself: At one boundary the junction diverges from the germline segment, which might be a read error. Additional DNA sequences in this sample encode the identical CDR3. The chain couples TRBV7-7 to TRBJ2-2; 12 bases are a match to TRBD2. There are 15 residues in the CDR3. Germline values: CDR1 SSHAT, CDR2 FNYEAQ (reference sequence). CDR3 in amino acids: CASRPGTSGPGELFF. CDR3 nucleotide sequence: TGTGCTAGCAGACCCGGGACTAGCGGGCCCGGGGAGCTGTTTTTT.

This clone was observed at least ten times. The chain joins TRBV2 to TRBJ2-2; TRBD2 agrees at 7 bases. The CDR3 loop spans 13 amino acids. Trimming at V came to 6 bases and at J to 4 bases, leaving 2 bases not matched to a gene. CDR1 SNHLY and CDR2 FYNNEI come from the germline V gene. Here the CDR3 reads CASSGGSTGELFF. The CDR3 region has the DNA TGTGCCAGCAGCGGCGGGAGCACCGGGGAGCTGTTTTTT.

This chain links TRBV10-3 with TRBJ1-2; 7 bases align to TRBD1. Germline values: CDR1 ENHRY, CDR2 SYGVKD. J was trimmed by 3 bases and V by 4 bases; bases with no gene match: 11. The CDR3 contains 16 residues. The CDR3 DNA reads TGTGCCATCAGTGGGGGATATAGGGGGCAGGACTATGGCTACACCTTC. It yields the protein CAISGGYRGQDYGYTF.

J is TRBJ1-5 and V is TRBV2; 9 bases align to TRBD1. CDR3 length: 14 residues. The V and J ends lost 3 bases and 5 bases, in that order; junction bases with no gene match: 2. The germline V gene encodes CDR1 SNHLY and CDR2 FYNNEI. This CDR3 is CASSDRTGDQPQHF. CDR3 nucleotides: TGTGCCAGCAGTGATCGGACAGGGGATCAGCCCCAGCATTTT.

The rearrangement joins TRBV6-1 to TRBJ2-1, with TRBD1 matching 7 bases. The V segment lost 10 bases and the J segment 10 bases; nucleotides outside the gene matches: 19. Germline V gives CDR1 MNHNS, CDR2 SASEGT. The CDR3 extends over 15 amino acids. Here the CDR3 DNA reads TGTGCCACCACCCTCCGGGACAGCGTCGCGTGGGAGCAGTTCTTC. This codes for CATTLRDSVAWEQFF.